Given below is one T cell receptor beta chain in context. Its antigen is not known. cDNA libraries for TCR beta contained unique molecular identifiers. T cells numbering about 0.9 to 11 million yielded roughly 0.5 million cDNA molecules. MiXCR, run by TCRdb on the PCR reads, gives a single entry per CDR3 protein. The sample has about 500,000 distinct CDR3 sequences; roughly 45% are singletons. The entry originates in a study of post-analysis software for immune sequencing data. Overall study: Disease trajectories encompassed relapsing-remitting, secondary progressive and progressive-relapsing multiple sclerosis. Study-wide results and caveats: Controls showed lower frequencies than patients for five TRBV segments, and TRBV5-6, TRBV5-1 and TRBV20-1 were among these. Strong co-clustering by F measure linked samples that shared a preparation batch.

The V end was cut by 2 bases, the J end by 3 bases, with 12 bases between. Germline V gene lookup returns CDR1 SGHRS and CDR2 YFSETQ. CDR3 size: 14 residues. This clonotype was sampled from a girl between 5 and 17 years old with multiple sclerosis. The rearrangement links TRBV5-1 to TRBJ2-7, with a tentative D call TRBD2 (7 bases). Sequenced sample: blood. The CDR3 DNA sequence: TGCGCCAGCAGCTTAGGGGGGGCGAACTACGAGCAGTACTTC. Translating it yields CASSLGGANYEQYF.